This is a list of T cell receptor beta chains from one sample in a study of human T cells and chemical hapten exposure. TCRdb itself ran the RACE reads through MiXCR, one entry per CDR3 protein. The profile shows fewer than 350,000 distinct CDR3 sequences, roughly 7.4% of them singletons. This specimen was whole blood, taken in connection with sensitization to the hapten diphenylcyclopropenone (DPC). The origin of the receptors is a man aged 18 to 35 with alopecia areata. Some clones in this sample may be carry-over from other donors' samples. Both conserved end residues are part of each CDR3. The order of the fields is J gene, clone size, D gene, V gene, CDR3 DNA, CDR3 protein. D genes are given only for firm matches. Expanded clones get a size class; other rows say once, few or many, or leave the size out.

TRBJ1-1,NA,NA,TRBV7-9,TGTGACAGCAGCCTCGCCCCCGAAGCTTTCTTT,CDSSLAPEAFF
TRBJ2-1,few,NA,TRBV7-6,TGTGCCAGCAGCTTATCACGCGGGGCTTACAATGAGCAGTTCTTC,CASSLSRGAYNEQFF
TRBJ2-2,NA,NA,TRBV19,TGTGCCAGTAGTATAGATTTCGGGAGGAACACCGGGGAGCTGTTTTTT,CASSIDFGRNTGELFF
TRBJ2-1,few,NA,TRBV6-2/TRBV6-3,TGTGCCAGCAGTTACTCTGGGGGGCGTAGCTCCTACAATGAGCAGTTCTTC,CASSYSGGRSSYNEQFF
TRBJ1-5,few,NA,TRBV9,TGTGCCAGCAGCTCCTCCGGAGGGGAGAATCAGCCCCAGCATTTT,CASSSSGGENQPQHF
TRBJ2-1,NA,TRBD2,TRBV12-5,TGTGCTAGTGGTTGGACGGGGGGGCCCCGCAATGAGCAGTTCTTC,CASGWTGGPRNEQFF
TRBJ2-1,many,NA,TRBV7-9,TGTGCCAGCAGCTTAGTGGGGTACTCCTACAATGAGCAGTTCTTC,CASSLVGYSYNEQFF
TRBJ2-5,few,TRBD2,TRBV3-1,TGTGCCAGCAGCCCGTGGACTAGCGGGGCTCAAGAGACCCAGTACTTC,CASSPWTSGAQETQYF
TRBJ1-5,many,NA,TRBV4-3,TGCGCCAGCAGCCAAGAGCCCTCTACTATGGATCAGCCCCAGCATTTT,CASSQEPSTMDQPQHF
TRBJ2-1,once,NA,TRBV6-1,TGTGCCATCGTCCGGGGAAATGAGCAGTTCTTC,CAIVRGNEQFF
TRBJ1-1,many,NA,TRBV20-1,TGCAGTGCTAGGGGCTCAGGGGAGTTCGCTGAAGCTTTCTTT,CSARGSGEFAEAFF
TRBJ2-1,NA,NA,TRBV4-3,TGCGCCAGCAGCCAAGATTCGCATTACAATGAGCAGTTCTTC,CASSQDSHYNEQFF
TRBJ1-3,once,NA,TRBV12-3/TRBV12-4,TGTGCCAGCAGTTTCACGCTTTCTGGTAAAAACACCATATATTTT,CASSFTLSGKNTIYF
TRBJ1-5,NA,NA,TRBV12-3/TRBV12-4,TGTGCCAGCAGCTGGGAGGTCCGTTCTCATCAGCCCCAGCATTTT,CASSWEVRSHQPQHF
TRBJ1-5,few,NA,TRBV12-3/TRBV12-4,TGTGCCAGCTCTCAGGGATCCGGGTCTAACAATCAGCCCCAGCATTTT,CASSQGSGSNNQPQHF
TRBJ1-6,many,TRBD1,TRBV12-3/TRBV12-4,TGTGCCAGCAGTTTTAACAGGGGGGCCTCACCCCTCCACTTT,CASSFNRGASPLHF
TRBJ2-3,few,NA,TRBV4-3,TGCGCCAGCAGCCAAGAGGGGCTAGAGAGGACAGATACGCAGTATTTT,CASSQEGLERTDTQYF
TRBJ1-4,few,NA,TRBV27,TGTGCCAGCAGTTTATCGGTCCAGGGATTTGAAAAACTGTTTTTT,CASSLSVQGFEKLFF
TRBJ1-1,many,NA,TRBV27,TGTGCCAGCAGCCCCGGGCGCCCCACTGAAGCTTTCTTT,CASSPGRPTEAFF
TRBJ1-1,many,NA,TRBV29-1,TGCAGCGTTGAGAGGGAATCAAGCACTGAAGCTTTCTTT,CSVERESSTEAFF
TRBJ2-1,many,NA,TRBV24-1,TGTGCCGCCAGGTCGGGCAGCGATGAGCAGTTCTTC,CAARSGSDEQFF
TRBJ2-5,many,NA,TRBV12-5,TGTGCTAGTGGTTTCAACGGGGGAGAGACCCAGTACTTC,CASGFNGGETQYF
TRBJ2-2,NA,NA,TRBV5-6,TGTGCCAGCAGCTTACGGGCGGACTCCGGGGAGCTGTTTTTT,CASSLRADSGELFF
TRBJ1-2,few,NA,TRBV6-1,TGTGCCGCCCGACAGGCAGGGCGGGTGTTTGCTAACTATGGCTACACCTTC,CAARQAGRVFANYGYTF
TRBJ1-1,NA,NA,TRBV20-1,TGCAGTGCTAGAGTGCGGACTGAAGCTTTCTTT,CSARVRTEAFF
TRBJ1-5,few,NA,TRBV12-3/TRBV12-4,TGTGCCAGCAGTTTCGGGGGTCAGCCCCAGCATTTT,CASSFGGQPQHF
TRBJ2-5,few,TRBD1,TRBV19,TGTGCCAGTAGCCCCCACCCAGGACAGGGGACGTACCAAGAGACCCAGTACTTC,CASSPHPGQGTYQETQYF
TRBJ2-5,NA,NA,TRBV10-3,TGTGCCATCAGTGAGTCGGGCCCCAGAGGAGGGAAGGAGACCCAGTACTTC,CAISESGPRGGKETQYF
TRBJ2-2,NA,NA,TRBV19,TGTGCCAGTCTGTCCATAGCGGGACAGGCATACACCGGGGAGCTGTTTTTT,CASLSIAGQAYTGELFF
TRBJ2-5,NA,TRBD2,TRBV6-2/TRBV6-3,TGTGCCAGCAGCCCTGGACTAGCGGGGGGCCCGAGCGCCAAGACCCAGTACTTC,CASSPGLAGGPSAKTQYF
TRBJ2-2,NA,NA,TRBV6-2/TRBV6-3,TGTGCCAGCAGACCCGGGGGACGGGTTACCGGGGAGCTGTTTTTT,CASRPGGRVTGELFF
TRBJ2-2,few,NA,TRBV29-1,TGCAGCGTTGGCTCAGGGTCCGGGGAGCTGTTTTTT,CSVGSGSGELFF
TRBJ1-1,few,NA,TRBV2,TGTGCCAGCAGTGAAGGGACCTCGAACACTGAAGCTTTCTTT,CASSEGTSNTEAFF
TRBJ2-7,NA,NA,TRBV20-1,TGCAGTGCTAGAGACAGGGCCGGAGGGGTTTACGAGCAGTACTTC,CSARDRAGGVYEQYF